Listed below are T cell receptor beta chains from one sample, sequenced in a study of T cell repertoires in cytomegalovirus infection. TCRdb itself ran the reads through MiXCR, one entry per CDR3 protein. Among approximately 590,000 distinct CDR3 sequences listed, around two fifths were seen once. The antigens these receptors bind are not known. The material was cultured PBMCs, obtained from culture after CMV antigen stimulation. Receptors were obtained from a human donor in good health (CMV status not recorded). Some clones in this sample may be carry-over from other donors' samples. Each CDR3 is given without its conserved first and last residue.

TRBV19	TRBJ2-1	ASSIGRDYNEQF
TRBV7-6	TRBJ2-7	ASSLVRHLYEQY
TRBV5-1	TRBJ2-5	ASSRGGRIQETQY
TRBV10-3	TRBJ1-5	AISDEDRGNQPQH
TRBV15	TRBJ2-7	ATSARGLAGLYEQY
TRBV7-2	TRBJ1-1	ASSLVGAGSLNTEAF
TRBV5-6	TRBJ1-3	ASSLGALRGSIY
TRBV5-1	TRBJ2-3	ASSLGFIASTDTQY
TRBV7-2	TRBJ1-6	ASSLTGAITPLH
TRBV12-3/TRBV12-4	TRBJ1-5	ASSPARLNQPQH
TRBV2	TRBJ1-6	ASRKGPDNSPLH
TRBV7-2	TRBJ2-3	ASSFTGATDTQY
TRBV7-2	TRBJ2-7	ASSPGQGFYEQY
TRBV5-1	TRBJ2-6	ASSYDSGANVLT
TRBV7-2	TRBJ2-7	ASSSDRSYEQY
TRBV7-2	TRBJ1-5	ASSLRGTGNQPQH
TRBV2	TRBJ2-7	ATSSDRGLGEQY
TRBV7-8	TRBJ1-2	ASSLVEGVNYGYT
TRBV7-2	TRBJ2-1	ASSLVGGRVYNEQF
TRBV7-2	TRBJ2-1	ASSLVRLGNEQF
TRBV7-2	TRBJ2-3	ASRGPGLDTQY
TRBV19	TRBJ2-7	ASSIAGTGGSGEQY
TRBV7-8	TRBJ2-5	ASSKPGVRETQY
TRBV6-5	TRBJ1-5	ASRSSDRAGQPQH
TRBV6-5	TRBJ1-2	ASSYRPREGLGGYT
TRBV7-6	TRBJ2-1	ASSPLGQGYEQF
TRBV20-1	TRBJ2-7	SAREDGYEQY
TRBV4-1	TRBJ2-4	ASSHESPGAWNIQY
TRBV2	TRBJ1-1	ASSEGPSDNTEAF
TRBV7-2	TRBJ2-6	ASSYDFRAGANVLT
TRBV9	TRBJ2-7	ASSEGQGWSYEQY
TRBV5-1	TRBJ2-3	ASRPGSGPVTDTQY
TRBV6-6	TRBJ2-5	ASRSRTGEETQY
TRBV27	TRBJ1-6	ASSFGNSPLH
TRBV5-6	TRBJ2-1	ASSSVMVGDEQF
TRBV7-2	TRBJ2-7	ASSLVAGEHEQY
TRBV6-1	TRBJ2-1	ASKTREGESYNEQF
TRBV7-2	TRBJ2-7	ASSLGHSYEQY
TRBV11-2	TRBJ2-3	ASSLDGTHTDTQY
TRBV6-1	TRBJ2-1	ASGRRDSYNEQF
TRBV7-6	TRBJ2-3	ASSLGRAPSPTDTQY
TRBV7-6	TRBJ1-1	ASTPSRLEAF
TRBV11-3	TRBJ2-1	ASSLRYGSGTNEQF
TRBV10-2	TRBJ2-7	ASSDEGSEQY
TRBV12-3/TRBV12-4	TRBJ1-2	ASSDGTGWYRYGYT
TRBV11-3	TRBJ2-3	ASSPRASTDTQY
TRBV14	TRBJ2-3	ASSLQPASTDTQY
TRBV3-1	TRBJ2-5	ASSTRAGSGTQY
TRBV6-5	TRBJ2-6	ASSSPRSSGANVLT
TRBV5-1	TRBJ2-3	ASSPGLAGTLTDTQY
TRBV5-5	TRBJ2-7	ASQGGTLYEQY